These T cell receptor beta chains were read from a single sample in a study of blood T cell repertoires in COVID-19. Sequenced by immunoSEQ multiplex PCR; TCRdb stores in-frame clones only, minus some. The sample shows 120,000 or so clones, about 88% of them seen only once. Sequencing input: peripheral blood. The receptors stem from a woman aged 80 or over with acute or convalescent COVID-19. Each CDR3 is given with its conserved first and last residue. D genes are given only for firm matches.

v_gene,j_gene,d_gene,CDR3aa
TRBV5-5,TRBJ2-3,TRBD1,CASSLPGTGGTDTQYF
TRBV20-1,TRBJ1-1,-,CSALRAFF
TRBV28,TRBJ1-2,TRBD1,CASSLPGQGGYGYTF
TRBV27,TRBJ2-5,TRBD2,CASTMTSGIQETQYF
TRBV6-1,TRBJ1-2,-,CASSEAGSDGYTF
TRBV30,TRBJ2-7,TRBD2,CACTGLAGSYEQYF
TRBV27,TRBJ1-4,TRBD1,CASRFTPGGREKLFF
TRBV12-3/TRBV12-4,TRBJ1-1,-,CASKPMGQNEAFF
TRBV19,TRBJ2-1,TRBD1,CASTENRGQYNEQFF
TRBV11-2,TRBJ2-5,TRBD2,CASSSSRVRGRAQYF
TRBV6-1,TRBJ2-2,TRBD2,CASSEAMAGGLNTGELFF
TRBV4-1,TRBJ1-1,-,CASSQDRFRGTEAFF
TRBV9,TRBJ2-1,TRBD2,CASSVDEAGGNNEQFF